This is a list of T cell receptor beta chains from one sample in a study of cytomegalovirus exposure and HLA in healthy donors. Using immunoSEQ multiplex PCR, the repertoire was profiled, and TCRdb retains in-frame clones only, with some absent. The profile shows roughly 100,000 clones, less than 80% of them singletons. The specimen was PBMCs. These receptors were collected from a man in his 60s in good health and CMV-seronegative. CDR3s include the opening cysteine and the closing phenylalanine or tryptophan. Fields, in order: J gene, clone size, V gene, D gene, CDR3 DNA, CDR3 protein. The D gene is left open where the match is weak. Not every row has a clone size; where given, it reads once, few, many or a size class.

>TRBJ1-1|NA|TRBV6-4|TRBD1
TGTGCCAGCAGGATCGACAGGGAGAACACTGAAGCTTTCTTT
CASRIDRENTEAFF
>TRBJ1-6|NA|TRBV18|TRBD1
TGTGCCAGCTCGTCGGGGACAGGGGATTCACCCCTCCACTTT
CASSSGTGDSPLHF
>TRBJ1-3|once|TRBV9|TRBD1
TGTGCCAGCACCCCGGGACAGGGTCCTGGAAACACCATATATTTT
CASTPGQGPGNTIYF
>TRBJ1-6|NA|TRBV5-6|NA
TGTGCCAGCAGCTTGCGGAGCTCCTATAATTCACCCCTCCACTTT
CASSLRSSYNSPLHF
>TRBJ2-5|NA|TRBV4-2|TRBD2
TGTGCCAGCAGCCAAGATAAAACTAGCGGGGCTCTCTCCTACAAAGAGACCCAGTACTTC
CASSQDKTSGALSYKETQYF
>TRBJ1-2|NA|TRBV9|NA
TGTGCCAGCAGCCCGCAGGGGTCTATTAACTATGGCTACACCTTC
CASSPQGSINYGYTF
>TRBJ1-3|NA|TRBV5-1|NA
TGCGCCAGCAGCTTGGGGGGGACGACAGGAACCACCATATATTTT
CASSLGGTTGTTIYF
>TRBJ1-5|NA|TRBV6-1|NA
TGTGCCAGCAGTGAAAGGAGGGGCCTTAGCAATCAGCCCCAGCATTTT
CASSERRGLSNQPQHF
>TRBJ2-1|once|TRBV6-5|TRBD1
TGTGCCAGCAGTTACCGGGACAGGGATGAGCAGTTCTTC
CASSYRDRDEQFF
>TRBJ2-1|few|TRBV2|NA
TGTGCCAGCAGTGAAGACAGGGCCAGCCGGTTCTTC
CASSEDRASRFF
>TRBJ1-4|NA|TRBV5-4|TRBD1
TGTGCCAGCAGCTACGACAGGGGGTTCGGACCTAATGAAAAACTGTTTTTT
CASSYDRGFGPNEKLFF
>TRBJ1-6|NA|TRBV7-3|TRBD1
TGTGCCAGCAGCTTAGGGACAGCTAAATCACCCCTCCACTTT
CASSLGTAKSPLHF
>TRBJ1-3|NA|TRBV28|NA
TGTGCCAGCAGTTTATTTTCACAGGGCAACACCATATATTTT
CASSLFSQGNTIYF
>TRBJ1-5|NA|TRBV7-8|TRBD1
TGTGCCAGCAGCCCCTGGTTGGGACCGGGACAGAGCCCTCAGGCCCAGCATTTT
CASSPWLGPGQSPQAQHF
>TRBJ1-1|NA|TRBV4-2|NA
TGTGCCAGCAGCCAAGATTCGGTTCAACTCACTGAAGCTTTCTTT
CASSQDSVQLTEAFF
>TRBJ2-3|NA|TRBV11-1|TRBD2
TGTGCCAGCAGCCGCGGGACTAGCGGGGGGTTGACAGATACGCAGTATTTT
CASSRGTSGGLTDTQYF
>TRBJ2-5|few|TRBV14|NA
TGTGCCAGCAGCCAAGGAGCAGGGAGGCAAGAGACCCAGTACTTC
CASSQGAGRQETQYF
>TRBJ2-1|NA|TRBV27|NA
TGTGCCAGCAGGAGGAATGATATCTACAATGAGCAGTTCTTC
CASRRNDIYNEQFF
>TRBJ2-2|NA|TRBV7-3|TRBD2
TGTGCCAGCAGCCCAGGCGGGGGGAACACCGGGGAGCTGTTTTTT
CASSPGGGNTGELFF
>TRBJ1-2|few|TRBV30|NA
TGTGCCTGGATCCCTCTGGGGCAGGGAGGCTATGGCTACACCTTC
CAWIPLGQGGYGYTF
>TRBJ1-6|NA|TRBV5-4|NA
TGTGCCAGCAGCCCGTTTGTAGGGGTGGATTCACCCCTCCACTTT
CASSPFVGVDSPLHF
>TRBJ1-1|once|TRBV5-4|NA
TGTGCCAGCAGCAGTGGCGGGGGACCTGAAGCTTTCTTT
CASSSGGGPEAFF